A single sample is the source of the 26 T cell receptor beta chains below, sequenced in a study of vaccination and CD4 T cells after COVID-19. Treatment here: roughly 10-day PBMC culture with coronavirus spike peptide pools or control peptides (ViraFEST assay). These receptors have no known antigen. CD4+ T cells that had been cultured provided DNA sequenced with the Oncomine TCR Beta short-read assay. TCRdb called the PCR reads again in MiXCR, with one record for every CDR3 protein. This repertoire shows about 13,000 distinct CDR3 sequences, 74% found once; its top ten account for around 30%. The sequenced sample consisted of CD4+ T cells from blood, cultured in vitro. The receptors come from a human donor who had recovered from COVID-19.

This clonotype was counted only a few times. This chain joins TRBV30 and TRBJ1-5; D gene unclear. The length of the CDR3 is 17 residues. Deletions cut 2 bases from V and 2 bases from J, with 19 bases between. Germline CDR1 GTSNPN, CDR2 SVGIG (reference sequence). CDR3 loop: CAWSTPGGEWGNQPQHF. For the CDR3, the DNA is TGTGCCTGGAGTACCCCCGGCGGGGAATGGGGCAATCAGCCCCAGCATTTT.

This clonotype was detected once. The chain couples TRBV7-3 to TRBJ2-1, with D perhaps matching TRBD1 (5 bases). Trimming cost V 2 bases and J 10 bases, with 6 bases left between them. CDR3 length: 11 residues. Germline V CDR1 and CDR2: SGHTA, FQGTGA. The CDR3 here is CASSLQGEQFF. In DNA, the CDR3 is TGTGCCAGCAGCTTACAGGGAGAGCAGTTCTTC.

The V call is TRBV18, the J call TRBJ1-1, with 7 bases that match TRBD1. CDR3 length: 16 residues. V gave up 4 bases and J gave up 2 bases; unmatched junction bases: 10. Germline V gene data show CDR1 as KGHSH and CDR2 as LQKENI. In nucleotides, the CDR3 is TGTGCCAGCTCACTTACGAGGGACAGATTAAACACTGAAGCTTTCTTT. This encodes CASSLTRDRLNTEAFF.

The gene calls are TRBV10-3 and TRBJ1-1; the match to TRBD1 covers 9 bases. CDR1 is ENHRY and CDR2 is SYGVKD in the germline V gene. This CDR3 comprises 15 residues. The V segment lost 10 bases and the J segment 7 bases; nucleotides outside the gene matches: 16. CDR3 sequence (DNA): TGTGCCACAGCCCCATCAACAGGGGGCTTTAGTGAAGCTTTCTTT. Translated, it gives CATAPSTGGFSEAFF.

This sequence joins TRBV7-2 and TRBJ2-7; 11 bases are a match to TRBD2. This CDR3 region has 15 residues. Germline lookup yields CDR1 SGHTA and CDR2 FQGNSA. After removal of 4 bases from V and 2 bases from J, the junction contained 4 bases not matched to a gene. The CDR3 loop is CASSWTSGSTYEQYF. DNA for the CDR3: TGTGCCAGCAGCTGGACTAGCGGGTCGACCTACGAGCAGTACTTC.

This chain uses TRBV2 with TRBJ1-2, with D unresolved. The CDR3 extends over 13 amino acids. V lost 6 bases and J lost 6, with 14 bases in between. CDR1 SNHLY and CDR2 FYNNEI come from the germline V gene. CDR3 in amino acids: CASRRVMGDGYTF. The CDR3 DNA is TGTGCCAGCAGACGAGTCATGGGCGATGGCTACACCTTC.

The V call is TRBV6-5, the J call TRBJ1-3; no definite D call. The V gene's germline CDR1 is MNHEY and CDR2 SVGAGI. V dropped 3 bases and J dropped 0 bases, with 9 bases sitting between them. The CDR3 sequence is 15 residues long. CDR3 protein: CASSYAGRSGNTIYF. The DNA for the CDR3 is TGTGCCAGCAGTTATGCGGGCCGCTCTGGAAACACCATATATTTT.

The gene calls are TRBV7-3 and TRBJ2-3; the match to TRBD2 covers 8 bases. The trim removed 2 bases at V and 7 bases at J, leaving 14 bases unmatched. The CDR3 is 17 amino acids. CDR1 and CDR2 from the germline V gene are SGHTA and FQGTGA. CDR3 coding DNA: TGTGCCAGCAGCTTAGGAGTTCCGGGAGGGCAAGTTTATACGCAGTATTTT. Its protein is CASSLGVPGGQVYTQYF.

The V gene is TRBV27, the J gene TRBJ1-2; tentative D call: TRBD1 (5 bases). CDR3 size: 16 residues. Trimming stripped 4 bases from V and 2 bases from J, with 17 bases between. CDR1 is MNHEY, CDR2 SMNVEV, per germline (reference sequence). The CDR3 nucleotides read TGTGCCAGCAGTTCAAGATGGGGGGGGGAGAACTATGGCTACACCTTC. Translation: CASSSRWGGENYGYTF.

The chain combines TRBV7-2 with TRBJ2-7; D uncertain. The closer fit of TRBJ2-5 to the DNA end suggests the J call may be wrong. Germline CDR1 is SGHTA and CDR2 is FQGNSA. The CDR3 covers 15 residues. CDR3 sequence reads: CASSLGGRYVETQYF. The CDR3 nucleotides are TGTGCCAGCAGCTTAGGGGGTCGGTATGTTGAGACCCAGTACTTC.

The chain uses TRBV27 and TRBJ2-3, with TRBD2 identical over 9 bases. This CDR3 is 15 amino acids long. Per the germline V gene, CDR1 is MNHEY and CDR2 is SMNVEV (reference sequence). V shed 7 bases, J shed 4 bases, and the junction held 9 bases outside the gene matches. This CDR3 reads CASTFRGLAPDTQYF. As DNA, the CDR3 is TGTGCCAGCACCTTCCGGGGACTAGCACCAGATACGCAGTATTTT.

This chain connects TRBV6-1 to TRBJ1-6, with D maybe TRBD1 (6 bases). CDR1 and CDR2 from the germline V gene are MNHNS and SASEGT. Between the trimmed V and J ends, which lost 6 bases and 5 bases, there was a span of 14 bases. The CDR3 consists of 15 residues. Written as DNA, the CDR3 is TGTGCCAGCAGAACTTACAGGGAACATAATTCACCCCTCCACTTT. Translated: CASRTYREHNSPLHF.

Comment on this clonotype: Compared with germline, one end of the junction differs, possibly owing to a read error. The V gene is TRBV19, the J gene TRBJ1-2; 9 bases line up with TRBD1. Germline assignment: CDR1 LNHDA and CDR2 SQIVND (reference sequence). This CDR3 contains 12 residues. This chain's CDR3 is CASSPGQGRLHF. In DNA, the CDR3 is TGTGCCAGTAGTCCCGGACAGGGGCGATTGCACTTC. Looking up the rest from reference TRBV19 and TRBJ1-2 gives the full variable domain: DGGITQSPKYLFRKEGQNVTLSCEQNLNHDAMYWYRQDPGQGLRLIYYSQIVNDFQKGDIAEGYSVSREKKESFPLTVTSAQKNPTAFYLCASSPGQGRLHFGSGTRLTVV.

J is TRBJ2-2 and V is TRBV19, with 15 bases aligning to TRBD2. The ends lost 5 bases at V and 8 bases at J; junction bases unmatched: 12. Germline lookup yields CDR1 LNHDA and CDR2 SQIVND (reference sequence). This CDR3 region has 18 residues. The CDR3 sequence: CASSLRTSGRDDRGELFF. CDR3 DNA: TGTGCCAGTAGTCTAAGGACTAGCGGGAGGGACGATCGAGGGGAGCTGTTTTTT.

This clonotype has only a few counts. CDR3 coding DNA: TGTGCCACCACAACGGGCAGAGCGAACACCGGGGAGCTGTTTTTT. It is translated as CATTTGRANTGELFF. The gene calls are TRBV19 and TRBJ2-2; D unresolved. V lost 10 bases and J lost 0, with 15 bases in between. There are 15 residues in the CDR3. Germline assignment: CDR1 LNHDA and CDR2 SQIVND (reference sequence).

This chain connects TRBV7-8 to TRBJ2-5; maybe TRBD2 (6 bases). Trimming took 1 base from V and 0 from J, leaving 9 bases between them. Germline CDR1 and CDR2: SGHVS and FQNEAQ. This CDR3 has 15 amino acids. CDR3 sequence: CASSLVGGYQETQYF. CDR3 sequence (DNA): TGTGCCAGCAGCTTAGTGGGGGGATACCAAGAGACCCAGTACTTC.

The chain is built from TRBV28 and TRBJ1-1, with 7 positions matching TRBD1. V was pared by 3 bases and J by 1 base, with 20 bases of the junction left unmatched. The germline gives CDR1 MDHEN, CDR2 SYDVKM. This CDR3 contains 20 residues. CDR3 amino acids: CASSFLLQVAWAGGNTEAFF. The DNA for the CDR3 is TGTGCCAGCAGTTTCCTCCTTCAGGTGGCTTGGGCAGGGGGGAACACTGAAGCTTTCTTT.

The rearrangement uses TRBV4-3 and TRBJ1-2; D uncertain. CDR1 and CDR2 (germline): LGHNA, YSLEER. V lost 1 base to trimming and J lost 0 bases, with 9 bases between them. This CDR3 is built from 15 residues. CDR3 region: CASSQGLTPNYGYTF. The CDR3 DNA is TGCGCCAGCAGCCAAGGACTTACCCCTAACTATGGCTACACCTTC.

The chain carries TRBV6-5 and TRBJ1-5; 7 bases fit TRBD1. V shed 0 bases and J 6 bases; nucleotides not matched to a gene: 5. From germline, CDR1 is MNHEY and CDR2 SVGAGI. The CDR3 is made up of 15 amino acids. The CDR3 loop reads CASSYSGAGGQPQHF. As DNA, the CDR3 is TGTGCCAGCAGTTACTCTGGGGCAGGGGGTCAGCCCCAGCATTTT.

The rearrangement uses TRBV5-4 and TRBJ2-3; D unclear. Trimming removed 4 bases from V and 6 bases from J, with 15 bases in between. This CDR3 has 14 amino acids. Germline V gene lookup returns CDR1 SGHNT and CDR2 YYREEE (reference sequence). Here the CDR3 DNA reads TGTGCCAGCAGCCTACCTACAAGACCGGATACGCAGTATTTT. It encodes CASSLPTRPDTQYF.

V gene TRBV6-5 combines with J gene TRBJ1-1, with D perhaps matching TRBD1 (5 bases). V lost 4 bases to trimming and J lost 5 bases, with 8 bases between them. The germline V gene encodes CDR1 MNHEY and CDR2 SVGAGI. CDR3 length equals 12 residues. The CDR3 is CASSFGGTEAFF. The CDR3 region has the DNA TGTGCCAGCAGTTTCGGGGGAACTGAAGCTTTCTTT.

This rearrangement joins TRBV20-1 to TRBJ1-5, with a tentative D call TRBD1 (5 bases). V lost 6 bases and J 2 bases, leaving 11 bases between the germline ends. This CDR3 region has 13 residues. Germline lookup yields CDR1 DFQATT and CDR2 SNEGSKA (reference sequence). The CDR3 coding sequence is TGCAGTGCCCCCGGCAGGGGCAATCAGCCCCAGCATTTT. It translates to CSAPGRGNQPQHF.

This clonotype came up a few times. The chain has TRBV15 and TRBJ1-2; TRBD1 is a possible D gene (6 bases). V was shortened by 0 bases and J by 8 bases, with 13 bases between the two germline ends. The CDR3 totals 14 residues. Germline values: CDR1 LNHNV, CDR2 YYDKDF (reference sequence). The CDR3 loop is CATSREPGQGGYTF. The CDR3 nucleotides are TGTGCCACCAGCAGAGAGCCAGGTCAGGGGGGCTACACCTTC.

The CDR3 spells CSVEYRRNTEAFF. For the CDR3, the DNA is TGCAGCGTAGAGTACAGGAGGAACACTGAAGCTTTCTTT. This sequence joins TRBV29-1 and TRBJ1-1, with a weak D call TRBD1 (5 bases). Germline CDR1 SQVTM, CDR2 ANQGSEA. V was clipped by 6 bases and J by 1 base, with 12 bases between them. The CDR3 is 13 amino acids.

In its sample, this clonotype was seen once. The chain has TRBV6-1 and TRBJ1-5; D may be TRBD1 (5 bases). This CDR3 comprises 14 residues. The germline CDR1 and CDR2 sequences are MNHNS and SASEGT. V shed 7 bases and J shed 1 base, with 11 bases lying between them. The CDR3 DNA reads TGTGCCAGCACAGGGAGTGGAAGCAATCAGCCCCAGCATTTT. Translating gives CASTGSGSNQPQHF.

In its sample, this clonotype was seen once. V is TRBV7-8 and J is TRBJ1-1; perhaps TRBD1 as D (5 bases). V lost 5 bases and J 11 bases, leaving 15 bases between the germline ends. Looked up from germline, CDR1 is SGHVS and CDR2 is FQNEAQ. CDR3 length: 12 residues. The CDR3 spells CASSEPGLWAFF. The DNA of the CDR3 is TGTGCCAGCAGCGAGCCGGGACTCTGGGCTTTCTTT.